This TCR beta chain was profiled in a study of cytomegalovirus exposure and HLA in healthy donors. The PCR contained 60 Vbeta and 13 Jbeta primers. The repertoire was sequenced with immunoSEQ multiplex PCR; TCRdb's copy has only in-frame clones and lacks some. This sample has under 150,000 clones; over 65% occur once, and the top ten carry roughly 4.2%. General observations from the study: In a later analysis, at a false discovery rate of 0.05, over 15,000 TCR beta sequences were associated with HLA alleles. Later genetic work tied a missense DCLRE1C variant to beta-chain V and J trimming.

Each of the donors was a healthy bone marrow donor. Likely unrecorded immune exposures existed in these nominally healthy donors. Germline V CDR1 and CDR2: SGHVS, FQNEAQ. The CDR3 totals 15 residues. V dropped 0 bases and J dropped 4 bases, with 10 bases sitting between them. To note about this clone: Its antigen is not identified.

The sequenced sample was PBMCs. The TCR was taken from a woman between 35 and 50 years old in good health and CMV-seropositive. V and J are TRBV7-8 and TRBJ2-1; D perhaps matches TRBD2 (5 bases). CDR3 nucleotide sequence: TGTGCCAGCAGCTTAGCGAATAGAGGGTACAATGAGCAGTTCTTC. It specifies CASSLANRGYNEQFF.